Here is one TCR beta chain with its context. The PCR had 60 Vbeta and 13 Jbeta primers. Profiled with immunoSEQ multiplex PCR; TCRdb holds only in-frame clones, not every one. The sample consists of approximately 160,000 clones, 78% of them appearing once. The entry originates in a study of cytomegalovirus exposure and HLA in healthy donors. Trimming stripped 0 bases from V and 6 bases from J, with 10 bases between. Germline assignment: CDR1 SGHNT and CDR2 YYREEE (reference sequence). The CDR3 sequence is 13 residues long. J is TRBJ2-7 and V is TRBV5-4; no clear D gene. The sequenced sample was PBMCs. The receptor comes from a woman aged 45-65 years in good health and CMV-seropositive. CDR3 DNA: TGTGCCAGCAGCTTGGGATGGCCTTCCGAGCAGTACTTC. Translation: CASSLGWPSEQYF.